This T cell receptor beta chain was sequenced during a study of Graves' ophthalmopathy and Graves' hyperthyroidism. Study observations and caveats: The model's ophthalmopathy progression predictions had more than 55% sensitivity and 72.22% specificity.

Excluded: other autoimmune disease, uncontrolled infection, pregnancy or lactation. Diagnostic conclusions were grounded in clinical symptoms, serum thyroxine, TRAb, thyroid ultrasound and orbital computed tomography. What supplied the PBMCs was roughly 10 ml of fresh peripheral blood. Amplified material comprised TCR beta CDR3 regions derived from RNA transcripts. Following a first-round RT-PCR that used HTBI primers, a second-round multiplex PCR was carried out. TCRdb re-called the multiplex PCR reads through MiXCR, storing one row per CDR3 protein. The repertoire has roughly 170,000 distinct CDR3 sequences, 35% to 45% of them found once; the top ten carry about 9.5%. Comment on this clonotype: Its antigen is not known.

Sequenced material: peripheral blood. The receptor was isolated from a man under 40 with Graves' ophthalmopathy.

CDR3 region: CASSSAGTVINEQYF. Written as DNA, the CDR3 is TGTGCCAGCAGCTCCGCCGGGACAGTGATAAACGAGCAGTACTTC. This rearrangement joins TRBV7-2 to TRBJ2-7, with 7 bases identical to TRBD1. The germline V gene encodes CDR1 SGHTA and CDR2 FQGNSA. The CDR3 runs 15 residues. With 4 bases clipped from V and 5 bases from J, the junction kept 11 bases outside the gene matches.